A single sample gave rise to the 27 T cell receptor beta chains below, sequenced in a study of CXCR4 blockade with PD-1 therapy in pancreatic cancer. Sequenced by immunoSEQ multiplex PCR; TCRdb stores in-frame clones only, minus some. The sample holds approximately 1,500 clones, roughly 41% seen once. Sample: tumor tissue. Source of these receptors: a human donor with pancreatic ductal adenocarcinoma.

The chain couples TRBV4-1 to TRBJ2-7; 12 bases line up with TRBD1. The ends lost 3 bases at V and 5 bases at J; junction bases unmatched: 2. The CDR3 is 14 residues long. CDR1 is MGHRA, CDR2 YSYEKL, per germline. The CDR3 coding sequence is TGCGCCAGCAGCCAGGGACAGGGGGCCGACGAGCAGTACTTC. Translating gives CASSQGQGADEQYF.

This clone was recorded once. This chain uses TRBV19 with TRBJ2-2; D gene unclear. Trimming cost V 10 bases and J 0 bases, with 9 bases left between them. The CDR3 runs 13 residues. CDR1 is LNHDA and CDR2 is SQIVND in the germline V gene (reference sequence). The CDR3: CATAGPNTGELFF. The CDR3 DNA reads as TGTGCCACCGCCGGCCCGAACACCGGGGAGCTGTTTTTT. Full variable domain (rest looked up from reference TRBV19 and TRBJ2-2): DGGITQSPKYLFRKEGQNVTLSCEQNLNHDAMYWYRQDPGQGLRLIYYSQIVNDFQKGDIAEGYSVSREKKESFPLTVTSAQKNPTAFYLCATAGPNTGELFFGEGSRLTVL.

The chain has TRBV28 and TRBJ2-2; no definite D call. The CDR3 runs 17 residues. The germline gives CDR1 MDHEN, CDR2 SYDVKM. Trimming shortened V by 3 bases and J by 2 bases, and 16 bases separated the two germline ends. CDR3 sequence (DNA): TGTGCCAGCAGTTTCCCCGGTTGGGAAGTTAACACCGGGGAGCTGTTTTTT. Translating gives CASSFPGWEVNTGELFF.

This rearrangement joins TRBV11-3 to TRBJ1-4; 7 nucleotides match TRBD1. The CDR3 spans 16 residues. Germline CDR1 reads SGHNT; CDR2 reads YENEEA. V lost 5 bases to trimming and J lost 8 bases; unmatched junction nucleotides: 14. CDR3 residues: CASSLSSTGRFEKLFF. CDR3 coding DNA: TGTGCCAGCAGCCTCTCTTCGACAGGGAGGTTCGAAAAACTGTTTTTT.

This sequence joins TRBV19 and TRBJ1-5; D remains unclear. V lost 3 bases and J 0 bases, leaving 9 bases between the germline ends. Germline V gene sequence: CDR1 LNHDA, CDR2 SQIVND (reference sequence). The CDR3 is made up of 15 amino acids. The CDR3 coding sequence is TGTGCCAGTAGTATTGGAGAGGATAGCAATCAGCCCCAGCATTTT. It specifies CASSIGEDSNQPQHF.

The V call is TRBV19, the J call TRBJ2-3; D might be TRBD2 (6 bases). The length of the CDR3 is 16 residues. The ends were cut back, 4 bases at V and 3 bases at J, with 17 bases in the middle. Germline lookup yields CDR1 LNHDA and CDR2 SQIVND (reference sequence). The CDR3 region has the DNA TGTGCCAGTAGTACGCGGGGACCGATGGGGACAGATACGCAGTATTTT. Its protein product is CASSTRGPMGTDTQYF.

This clone was counted between two and nine times. J is TRBJ2-3 and V is TRBV4-1; TRBD2 matches 10 bases. CDR1 and CDR2 (germline): MGHRA, YSYEKL. This CDR3 comprises 15 residues. V trimming: 7 bases; J trimming: 0 bases; junction bases outside the gene matches: 4. CDR3 amino acids: CASTRAGGSTDTQYF. DNA for the CDR3: TGCGCCAGCACCCGAGCGGGGGGGAGCACAGATACGCAGTATTTT.

V gene TRBV11-3 combines with J gene TRBJ1-1, with D possibly matching TRBD1 (5 bases). This CDR3 comprises 18 residues. The ends were cut back, 5 bases at V and 0 bases at J, with 22 bases in the middle. Per germline, CDR1 SGHNT and CDR2 YENEEA. CDR3 residues: CASSPRTRGDHMNTEAFF. Written as DNA, the CDR3 is TGTGCCAGCAGCCCCCGGACGAGGGGAGACCACATGAACACTGAAGCTTTCTTT.

The chain carries TRBV14 and TRBJ2-2; D is unresolved. The ends were cut back, 0 bases at V and 6 bases at J, with 17 bases in the middle. This CDR3 is 17 amino acids long. Per the germline V gene, CDR1 is SGHDN and CDR2 is FVKESK. The CDR3 protein is CASSQEQRQTQAGELFF. DNA for the CDR3: TGTGCCAGCAGCCAAGAACAACGGCAGACCCAAGCCGGGGAGCTGTTTTTT. The full variable domain, completed using reference TRBV14 and TRBJ2-2, is EAGVTQFPSHSVIEKGQTVTLRCDPISGHDNLYWYRRVMGKEIKFLLHFVKESKQDESGMPNNRFLAERTGGTYSTLKVQPAELEDSGVYFCASSQEQRQTQAGELFFGEGSRLTVL.

The gene calls are TRBV19 and TRBJ2-1, with D tentatively TRBD1 (5 bases). The CDR3 runs to 13 residues. Germline values: CDR1 LNHDA, CDR2 SQIVND (reference sequence). With 4 bases removed from V and 11 bases from J, the gap between germline ends came to 15 bases. CDR3 protein: CASSRVGRNKQFF. The CDR3 bases are TGTGCCAGTAGTAGGGTGGGGCGGAATAAGCAGTTCTTC.

The chain is built from TRBV28 and TRBJ1-3; D is ambiguous. CDR3 size: 12 residues. CDR1 MDHEN and CDR2 SYDVKM come from the germline V gene. The V end lost 6 bases, the J end lost 4 bases, and 7 bases lay between the germline ends. Here the CDR3 DNA reads TGTGCCAGCAGAACACAGGGAAACACCATATATTTT. Its translation: CASRTQGNTIYF.

The sample holds a few counts of this clone. The chain joins TRBV6-7 to TRBJ1-3; D uncertain. TRBV6-7 qualifies as an ORF whose function is uncertain. V lost 6 bases to trimming and J lost 2 bases, with 17 bases between them. The CDR3 is made up of 16 amino acids. In DNA form, the CDR3 reads TGTGCCAGCAGCCCGGCCGCGGAAGCGGCTGGAAACACCATATATTTT. This gives the protein CASSPAAEAAGNTIYF.

This chain links TRBV19 with TRBJ2-3, with 10 bases identical to TRBD2. The V segment lost 3 bases and the J segment 0 bases; nucleotides outside the gene matches: 3. The CDR3 loop spans 16 amino acids. The germline CDR1 and CDR2 sequences are LNHDA and SQIVND (reference sequence). The CDR3 coding sequence is TGTGCCAGTAGTATGGGACTAGCGATTAGCACAGATACGCAGTATTTT. Protein: CASSMGLAISTDTQYF.

The rearrangement links TRBV14 to TRBJ2-7; D might be TRBD2 (5 bases). The CDR3 is made up of 14 amino acids. CDR1 and CDR2 from the germline V gene are SGHDN and FVKESK. V lost 8 bases and J lost 6, with 20 bases in between. CDR3 DNA: TGTGCCAGCGGCGACTACTTCTTCGACTGCGAGCAGTACGTC. Its translation: CASGDYFFDCEQYV.

The rearrangement joins TRBV29-1 to TRBJ1-2, with 8 bases that match TRBD1. The CDR3 has 12 residues. Losses at the gene ends were 5 bases for V and 3 bases for J; bases not matched to a gene: 2. From germline, CDR1 is SQVTM and CDR2 ANQGSEA. CDR3 region: CSVSGGHYGYTF. In nucleotides, the CDR3 is TGCAGCGTTTCAGGGGGCCACTATGGCTACACCTTC.

The rearrangement joins TRBV18 to TRBJ2-3, with a tentative D call TRBD1 (5 bases). CDR1 and CDR2 from the germline V gene are KGHSH and LQKENI. Trimming took 5 bases from V and 3 from J, leaving 15 bases between them. CDR3 size: 15 residues. The CDR3 loop is CASSSVQARTDTQYF. The DNA of the CDR3 is TGTGCCAGCTCAAGCGTACAGGCAAGAACAGATACGCAGTATTTT.

The sample holds a few counts of this clone. The chain carries TRBV19 and TRBJ1-3; D not resolved. Germline-derived CDR1 and CDR2 are LNHDA and SQIVND (reference sequence). Trimming shortened V by 6 bases and J by 1 base, and 13 bases separated the two germline ends. The length of the CDR3 is 15 residues. The CDR3 nucleotides are TGTGCCAGTAGATATAGCGAGGTATCTGGAAACACCATATATTTT. It codes for CASRYSEVSGNTIYF. The full variable domain, rest sourced from reference TRBV19 and TRBJ1-3, is DGGITQSPKYLFRKEGQNVTLSCEQNLNHDAMYWYRQDPGQGLRLIYYSQIVNDFQKGDIAEGYSVSREKKESFPLTVTSAQKNPTAFYLCASRYSEVSGNTIYFGEGSWLTVV.

This chain connects TRBV11-3 to TRBJ2-7, with 11 bases fitting TRBD1. V dropped 5 bases and J dropped 3; count of bases not matched to a gene: 6. The CDR3 loop spans 15 amino acids. CDR1 is SGHNT and CDR2 is YENEEA in the germline V gene. CDR3 residues: CASSKGQGGNYEQYF. The CDR3 coding sequence is TGTGCCAGCAGCAAGGGACAGGGGGGCAACTACGAGCAGTACTTC.

This chain connects TRBV18 to TRBJ2-1; 9 bases are shared with TRBD1. V dropped 5 bases and J dropped 8; count of bases not matched to a gene: 13. The CDR3 consists of 16 residues. CDR1 KGHSH and CDR2 LQKENI come from the germline V gene. CDR3 loop: CASSSSPGQGLDEQFF. CDR3 DNA sequence: TGTGCCAGCTCATCATCCCCGGGACAGGGTCTCGATGAGCAGTTCTTC.

The chain employs TRBV19 and TRBJ1-1; D gene unclear. This CDR3 region has 14 residues. V lost 4 bases and J lost 1, with 10 bases in between. Per the germline V gene, CDR1 is LNHDA and CDR2 is SQIVND (reference sequence). CDR3 residues: CASSKPPTNTEAFF. In DNA form, the CDR3 reads TGTGCCAGTAGTAAACCCCCAACGAACACTGAAGCTTTCTTT.

The chain recombines TRBV6-8 with TRBJ1-1, with D possibly TRBD1 on 6 matching bases. Germline CDR1 and CDR2: MNHGY and SAAAGT. The V gene lost 10 bases and the J gene lost 10 bases, with 25 bases spanning the gap. The CDR3 consists of 14 residues. CDR3 residues: CAIRGGSGDIAAFF. Here the CDR3 DNA reads TGTGCCATCAGGGGAGGAAGCGGGGACATTGCAGCTTTCTTT.

This sequence joins TRBV19 and TRBJ2-7; no definite D call. The CDR3 consists of 16 residues. In germline, CDR1 is LNHDA, CDR2 SQIVND (reference sequence). The V end was cut by 3 bases, the J end by 0 bases, with 15 bases between. The CDR3 DNA is TGTGCCAGTAGTATTCCCCGCGGAGCCCTCTCCTACGAGCAGTACTTC. Protein product: CASSIPRGALSYEQYF.

This chain links TRBV19 with TRBJ1-1; no reliable D call. Germline V gene lookup returns CDR1 LNHDA and CDR2 SQIVND (reference sequence). The V gene lost 1 base and the J gene lost 11 bases, with 11 bases spanning the gap. The CDR3 contains 12 residues. The CDR3 region is CASSIGPLGAFF. For the CDR3, the DNA is TGTGCCAGTAGTATAGGGCCCCTAGGGGCTTTCTTT.

The chain recombines TRBV11-3 with TRBJ2-1, with 8 bases lining up with TRBD2. This CDR3 is built from 14 residues. V was pared by 1 base and J by 6 bases, with 2 bases of the junction left unmatched. Germline assignment: CDR1 SGHNT and CDR2 YENEEA. In DNA form, the CDR3 reads TGTGCCAGCAGCTTAGGGACTAGCCCCAATGAGCAGTTCTTC. Translating gives CASSLGTSPNEQFF. Complete variable domain (other parts from reference TRBV11-3 and TRBJ2-1): EAGVVQSPRYKIIEKKQPVAFWCNPISGHNTLYWYLQNLGQGPELLIRYENEEAVDDSQLPKDRFSAERLKGVDSTLKIQPAELGDSAVYLCASSLGTSPNEQFFGPGTRLTVL.

This clone is categorized as medium-sized (0.01 to 0.1%). The genes are TRBV11-3 and TRBJ1-3; 7 positions match TRBD1. Trimming took 7 bases from V and 4 from J; bases not matched to a gene: 7. The CDR3 sequence is 14 residues long. In germline, CDR1 is SGHNT, CDR2 YENEEA. This CDR3 is CASNPQGRGNTIYF. The CDR3 coding sequence is TGTGCCAGCAACCCACAGGGGAGGGGAAACACCATATATTTT.

This chain links TRBV19 with TRBJ2-6, with D hard to call. Germline assignment: CDR1 LNHDA and CDR2 SQIVND (reference sequence). The CDR3 covers 14 residues. The V end lost 10 bases, the J end lost 0 bases, and 10 bases lay between the germline ends. For the CDR3, the DNA is TGTGCCACCCGCGGAGTCTCTGGGGCCAACGTCCTGACTTTC. Translating gives CATRGVSGANVLTF.

The genes are TRBV1 and TRBJ1-3; the table's D call TRBD1 went unverified against the DNA. TRBV1 is a recognized pseudogene. The CDR3 consists of 16 residues. CDR3: CASSQLLTGPGNTIYF. The CDR3 region has the DNA TGCGCCAGCAGCCAACTCTTGACAGGGCCTGGAAACACCATATATTTT.